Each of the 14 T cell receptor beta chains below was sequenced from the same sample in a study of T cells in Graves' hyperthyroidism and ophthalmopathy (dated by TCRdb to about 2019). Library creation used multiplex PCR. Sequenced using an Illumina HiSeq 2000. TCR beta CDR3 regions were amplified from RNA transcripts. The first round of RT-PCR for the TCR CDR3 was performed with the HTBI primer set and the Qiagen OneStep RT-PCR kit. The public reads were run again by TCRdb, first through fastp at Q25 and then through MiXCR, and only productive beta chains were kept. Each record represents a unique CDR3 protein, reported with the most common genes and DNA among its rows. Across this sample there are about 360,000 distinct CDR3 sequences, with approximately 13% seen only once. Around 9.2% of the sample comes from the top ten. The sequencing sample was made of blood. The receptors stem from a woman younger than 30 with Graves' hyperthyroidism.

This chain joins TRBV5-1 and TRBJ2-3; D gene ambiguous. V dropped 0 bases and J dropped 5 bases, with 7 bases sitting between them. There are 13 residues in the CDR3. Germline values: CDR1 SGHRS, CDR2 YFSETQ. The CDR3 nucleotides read TGCGCCAGCAGCTTGGGGCCGCAAGATACGCAGTATTTT. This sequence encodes CASSLGPQDTQYF.

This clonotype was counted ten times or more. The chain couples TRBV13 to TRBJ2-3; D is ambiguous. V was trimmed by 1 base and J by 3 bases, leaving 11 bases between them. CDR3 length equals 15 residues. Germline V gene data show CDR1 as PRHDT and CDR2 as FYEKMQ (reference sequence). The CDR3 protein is CASSLEPQVTDTQYF. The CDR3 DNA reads TGTGCCAGCAGCTTAGAACCTCAAGTTACAGATACGCAGTATTTT.

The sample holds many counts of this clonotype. The CDR3 coding sequence is TGTGCCATCAGTGAGTTTCTAGACAGCAAAAATGAGCAGTTCTTC. It specifies CAISEFLDSKNEQFF. The genes are TRBV10-3 and TRBJ2-1; possibly TRBD1 for D (5 bases). The CDR3 length is 15 residues. The V end lost 1 base, the J end lost 7 bases, and 14 bases lay between the germline ends. Per the germline V gene, CDR1 is ENHRY and CDR2 is SYGVKD.

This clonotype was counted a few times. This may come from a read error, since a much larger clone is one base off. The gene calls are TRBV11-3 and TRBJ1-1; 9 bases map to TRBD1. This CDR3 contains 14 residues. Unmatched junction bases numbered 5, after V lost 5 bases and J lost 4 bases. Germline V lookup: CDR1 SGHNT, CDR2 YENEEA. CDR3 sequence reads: CASSPDRGATEAFF. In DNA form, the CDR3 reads TGTGCCAGCAGCCCCGACAGGGGGGCCACTGAAGCTTTCTTT.

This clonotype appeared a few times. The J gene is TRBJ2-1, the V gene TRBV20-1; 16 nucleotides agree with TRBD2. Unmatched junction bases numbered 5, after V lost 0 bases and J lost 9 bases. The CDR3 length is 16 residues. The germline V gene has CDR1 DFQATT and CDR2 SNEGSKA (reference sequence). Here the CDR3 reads CSARDQGLAGGSEQFF. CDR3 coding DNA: TGCAGTGCTAGAGATCAGGGACTAGCGGGGGGGAGTGAGCAGTTCTTC.

The CDR3 DNA is TGTGCCAGCAGCTTAGGGGGGACAGGGGGCGCGAAAGGCTACACCTTC. It encodes CASSLGGTGGAKGYTF. The chain is built from TRBV7-9 and TRBJ1-2; 12 nucleotides line up with TRBD1. V dropped 1 base and J dropped 8; count of bases not matched to a gene: 8. The CDR3 loop spans 16 amino acids. Germline values: CDR1 SEHNR, CDR2 FQNEAQ (reference sequence).

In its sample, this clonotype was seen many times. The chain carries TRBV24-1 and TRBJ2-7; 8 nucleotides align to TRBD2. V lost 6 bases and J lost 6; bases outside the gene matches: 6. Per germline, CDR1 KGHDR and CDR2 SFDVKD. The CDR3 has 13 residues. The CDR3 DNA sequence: TGTGCCACCAGTACCCCGGGAGGGCGCGAGCAGTACTTC. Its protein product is CATSTPGGREQYF.

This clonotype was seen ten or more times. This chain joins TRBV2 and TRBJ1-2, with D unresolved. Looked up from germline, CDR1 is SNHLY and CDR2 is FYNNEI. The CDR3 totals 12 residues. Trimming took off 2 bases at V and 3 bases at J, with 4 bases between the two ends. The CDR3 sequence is CASSEFDYGYTF. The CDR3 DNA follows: TGTGCCAGCAGTGAATTTGACTATGGCTACACCTTC.

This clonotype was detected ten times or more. The CDR3, as DNA: TGCAGTGCTAGAGGAGACAGGGGGTTTGAAGCTTTCTTT. As protein: CSARGDRGFEAFF. This sequence joins TRBV20-1 and TRBJ1-1; TRBD1 matches 9 bases. V was pared by 1 base and J by 7 bases, with 4 bases of the junction left unmatched. The CDR3 length is 13 residues. The germline CDR1 and CDR2 sequences are DFQATT and SNEGSKA (reference sequence).

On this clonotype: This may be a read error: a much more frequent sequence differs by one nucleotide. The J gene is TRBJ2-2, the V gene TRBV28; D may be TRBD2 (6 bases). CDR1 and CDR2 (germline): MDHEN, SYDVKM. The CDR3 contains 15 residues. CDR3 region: CASSLWGSRGGELYF. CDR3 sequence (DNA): TGTGCCAGCAGTTTATGGGGGTCCCGCGGCGGGGAGCTGTATTTT.

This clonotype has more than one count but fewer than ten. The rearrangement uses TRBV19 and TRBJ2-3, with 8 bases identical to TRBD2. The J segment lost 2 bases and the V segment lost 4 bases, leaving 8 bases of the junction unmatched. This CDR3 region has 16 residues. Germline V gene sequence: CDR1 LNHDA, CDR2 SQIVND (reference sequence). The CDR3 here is CASSTFGGAPTDTQYF. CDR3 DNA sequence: TGTGCCAGTAGTACCTTCGGGGGGGCCCCCACAGATACGCAGTATTTT. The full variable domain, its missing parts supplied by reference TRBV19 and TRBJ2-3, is DGGITQSPKYLFRKEGQNVTLSCEQNLNHDAMYWYRQDPGQGLRLIYYSQIVNDFQKGDIAEGYSVSREKKESFPLTVTSAQKNPTAFYLCASSTFGGAPTDTQYFGPGTRLTVL.

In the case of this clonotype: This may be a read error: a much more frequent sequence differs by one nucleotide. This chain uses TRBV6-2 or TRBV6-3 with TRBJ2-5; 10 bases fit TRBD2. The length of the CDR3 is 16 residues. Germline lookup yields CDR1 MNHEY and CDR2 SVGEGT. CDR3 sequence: CASSPGLAAGQETRYF. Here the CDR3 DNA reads TGTGCCAGCAGTCCTGGACTAGCGGCGGGTCAAGAGACCCGGTACTTC.

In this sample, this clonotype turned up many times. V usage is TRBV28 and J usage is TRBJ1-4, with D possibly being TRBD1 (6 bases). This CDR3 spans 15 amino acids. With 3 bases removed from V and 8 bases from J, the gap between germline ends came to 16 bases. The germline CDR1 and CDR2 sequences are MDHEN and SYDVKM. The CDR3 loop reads CASSLSQGSEEKLFF. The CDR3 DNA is TGTGCCAGCAGTTTGAGTCAGGGGTCTGAAGAAAAACTGTTTTTT. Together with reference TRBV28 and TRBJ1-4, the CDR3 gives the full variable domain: DVKVTQSSRYLVKRTGEKVFLECVQDMDHENMFWYRQDPGLGLRLIYFSYDVKMKEKGDIPEGYSVSREKKERFSLILESASTNQTSMYLCASSLSQGSEEKLFFGSGTQLSVL.

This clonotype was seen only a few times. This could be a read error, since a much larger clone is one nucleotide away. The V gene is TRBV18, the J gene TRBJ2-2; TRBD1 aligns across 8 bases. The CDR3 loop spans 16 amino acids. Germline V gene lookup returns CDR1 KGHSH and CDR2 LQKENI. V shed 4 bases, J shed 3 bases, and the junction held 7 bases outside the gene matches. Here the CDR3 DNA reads TGTGCCAGCTCACGGATGGACAGGGCGTACACCGGGGAGCTGTTTTTT. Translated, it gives CASSRMDRAYTGELFF.